These T cell receptor beta chains were read from a single sample in a study of blood T cell repertoires in COVID-19. TCRdb's table, derived via immunoSEQ multiplex PCR, lists solely in-frame clones and lacks some. The sample consists of around 400,000 clones, more than 70% of them appearing once. Sample: peripheral blood. The source is a woman aged 55 to 70 with COVID-19, enrolled during active disease. Both conserved end residues are part of each CDR3. A D gene is named only where the DNA matches it firmly. Clone size appears in some rows only: once, few, many, or a class for an expanded clone.

J gene | V gene | clone size | D gene | CDR3 protein | CDR3 DNA
TRBJ2-3 | TRBV5-8 | - | TRBD2 | CASSPVERGDFTDTQYF | TGTGCCAGCAGCCCCGTGGAGCGGGGGGACTTCACAGATACGCAGTATTTT
TRBJ1-1 | TRBV7-6 | - | TRBD1 | CASSLGWVGTEDQNTEAFF | TGTGCCAGCAGCTTAGGTTGGGTTGGGACAGAGGATCAAAACACTGAAGCTTTCTTT
TRBJ1-1 | TRBV5-1 | - | - | CASSLRGQKYNLNTEAFF | TGCGCCAGCAGCCTCAGAGGACAGAAATACAATTTGAACACTGAAGCTTTCTTT
TRBJ1-2 | TRBV28 | - | TRBD1 | CASSSTGGGYGYTF | TGTGCCAGCAGTTCGACAGGGGGTGGTTATGGCTACACCTTC
TRBJ1-5 | TRBV19 | few | - | CASSMGGVTYQPQHF | TGTGCCAGTAGTATGGGCGGGGTCACGTATCAGCCCCAGCATTTT
TRBJ2-7 | TRBV14 | few | - | CASSQDRGTRISEQYF | TGTGCCAGCAGCCAAGATAGGGGTACAAGAATAAGCGAGCAGTACTTC
TRBJ2-1 | TRBV6-2/TRBV6-3 | - | TRBD2 | CASSYSAGGPRDEQFF | TGTGCCAGCAGTTACTCGGCGGGGGGCCCCCGGGATGAGCAGTTCTTC
TRBJ2-1 | TRBV24-1 | - | TRBD1 | CATSPGTGMNNEQFF | TGTGCCACCAGCCCCGGGACAGGGATGAACAATGAGCAGTTCTTC
TRBJ1-2 | TRBV7-9 | - | - | CASSLDSGVYGYTF | TGTGCCAGCAGCTTAGATTCAGGGGTCTATGGCTACACCTTC
TRBJ2-5 | TRBV5-6 | - | - | CASSSQGTGGETQYF | TGTGCCAGCAGCTCCCAAGGGACCGGAGGGGAGACCCAGTACTTC
TRBJ2-3 | TRBV6-5 | - | - | CASSYSQGSTDTQYF | TGTGCCAGCAGTTACTCACAGGGAAGCACAGATACGCAGTATTTT
TRBJ2-1 | TRBV5-5 | - | - | CASQNNEQFF | TGTGCCAGCCAGAACAATGAGCAGTTCTTC
TRBJ2-3 | TRBV2 | - | TRBD2 | CARGTSGAPDTQYF | TGTGCCAGGGGGACTAGCGGGGCTCCAGATACGCAGTATTTT
TRBJ2-5 | TRBV5-1 | - | TRBD1 | CASSPRTGEETQYF | TGCGCCAGCAGCCCCCGGACAGGAGAAGAGACCCAGTACTTC
TRBJ1-1 | TRBV6-5 | - | - | CASISRGSEAFF | TGTGCCAGCATCTCAAGGGGATCTGAAGCTTTCTTT
TRBJ2-1 | TRBV5-1 | - | - | CASSLEGGSYNEQFF | TGCGCCAGCAGCTTAGAGGGAGGCTCCTACAATGAGCAGTTCTTC
TRBJ1-3 | TRBV19 | - | TRBD1 | CATTGGPIPGNTIYF | TGTGCCACTACAGGGGGCCCAATCCCCGGAAACACCATATATTTT
TRBJ2-7 | TRBV11-2 | - | - | CASSPSAGLYEQYF | TGTGCCAGCAGCCCCTCAGCGGGTCTCTACGAGCAGTACTTC